Presented here are 24 T cell receptor beta chains from one specimen sequenced in a study of T cells in Graves' hyperthyroidism and ophthalmopathy. Researchers amplified the TCR beta CDR3 regions from RNA transcripts. The HTBI set primed first-round TCR CDR3 RT-PCR. TCRdb re-analysed the multiplex PCR reads in MiXCR, keeping a single row per CDR3 protein. The top ten hold 5.3% of the sample, which has under 550,000 distinct CDR3 sequences, around 15% seen once. The sample consisted of blood. The receptors originated from a woman between 18 and 29 years old with Graves' hyperthyroidism.

This clonotype was picked up a small number of times. Since a much larger clone is just one base distant, this may be a read error. The CDR3 loop reads CASSEMAGGNTEALF. In nucleotides, the CDR3 is TGTGCCAGCAGTGAAATGGCAGGGGGGAACACTGAAGCTCTCTTT. J is TRBJ1-1 and V is TRBV6-1; 7 bases are a match to TRBD1. CDR1 and CDR2 from the germline V gene are MNHNS and SASEGT. CDR3 length equals 15 residues.

In this sample, this clonotype turned up a few times. One junction end disagrees with the germline gene, perhaps due to a read error. The CDR3 nucleotides read TGTGCCAGCAGCTATTATTACAATGAGCAGCTCTTC. Translation gives CASSYYYNEQLF. The chain has TRBV11-2 and TRBJ2-1; unclear D gene. From germline, CDR1 is SGHAT and CDR2 FQNNGV. There are 12 residues in the CDR3.

This clonotype was recorded at least ten times. The chain is built from TRBV20-1 and TRBJ1-2; 7 bases agree with TRBD1. CDR1 is DFQATT and CDR2 is SNEGSKA in the germline V gene (reference sequence). J lost 2 bases, V lost 2 bases, and 5 bases had no gene match. This CDR3 region has 14 residues. As DNA, the CDR3 is TGCAGTGCTAGACTACGGGACAGAAACTATGGCTACACCTTC. Translating gives CSARLRDRNYGYTF.

About this clonotype: A much larger clone lies a single base off, so this may be a read error. This sequence joins TRBV4-2 and TRBJ1-1, with 8 bases aligning to TRBD1. There are 16 residues in the CDR3. Trimming removed 1 base from V and 0 bases from J; junction bases left unmatched: 4. Germline V CDR1 and CDR2: LGHNA, YNFKEQ. CDR3 sequence: CASSQGNRGVNTEAFF. The CDR3 coding sequence is TGTGCCAGCAGCCAAGGGAACAGGGGGGTGAACACTGAAGCTTTCTTT.

This clonotype was seen at least ten times. The chain has TRBV6-1 and TRBJ2-5; maybe TRBD1 (6 bases). Germline CDR1 and CDR2: MNHNS and SASEGT. This CDR3 has 13 amino acids. With 8 bases removed from V and 6 bases from J, the gap between germline ends came to 16 bases. The CDR3 DNA follows: TGTGCCAGCGGGCAGACTACAGGGAAGACCCAGTACTTC. Its protein product is CASGQTTGKTQYF.

This clonotype was observed many times. The chain employs TRBV20-1 and TRBJ2-7, with 8 bases matching TRBD2. V was pared by 3 bases and J by 2 bases, with 9 bases of the junction left unmatched. From germline, CDR1 is DFQATT and CDR2 SNEGSKA (reference sequence). This CDR3 has 15 residues. This chain's CDR3 is CSASNQGGRPYEQYF. The DNA for the CDR3 is TGCAGTGCTAGTAATCAAGGCGGGAGGCCCTACGAGCAGTACTTC.

Ten or more counts support this clonotype. V is TRBV11-3 and J is TRBJ2-1; D uncertain. The germline gives CDR1 SGHNT, CDR2 YENEEA. There are 13 residues in the CDR3. Deletions cut 1 base from V and 8 bases from J, with 9 bases between. The chain's CDR3 is CASSLAWRDEQFF. DNA for the CDR3: TGTGCCAGCAGCTTAGCTTGGAGAGATGAGCAGTTCTTC.

This clonotype showed up many times. The rearrangement links TRBV6-1 to TRBJ1-1, with D unclear. V was clipped by 4 bases and J by 2 bases, with 11 bases between them. Germline V gene lookup returns CDR1 MNHNS and CDR2 SASEGT. The CDR3 length is 14 residues. This CDR3 is CASSATEINTEAFF. The CDR3 coding sequence is TGTGCCAGCAGTGCCACAGAAATTAACACTGAAGCTTTCTTT.

This clonotype has a count of ten or more. The rearrangement links TRBV7-2 to TRBJ2-3; possibly TRBD1 or TRBD2 for D (6 bases each). CDR1 is SGHTA, CDR2 FQGNSA, per germline. The CDR3 is made up of 13 amino acids. V dropped 5 bases and J dropped 6 bases, with 12 bases sitting between them. CDR3 residues: CASSRGGYDTQYF. CDR3 nucleotide sequence: TGTGCCAGCAGCCGAGGGGGGTACGATACGCAGTATTTT.

This clonotype was detected ten times or more. The rearrangement links TRBV12-3 or TRBV12-4 to TRBJ1-1; D is uncertain. V was shortened by 2 bases and J by 1 base, with 8 bases between the two germline ends. CDR3 length: 14 amino acids. CDR3 coding DNA: TGTGCCAGCAGTTTAAGTAGGGAGAACACTGAAGCTTTCTTT. Translation gives CASSLSRENTEAFF.

Only a few counts were recorded for this clonotype. This chain links TRBV30 with TRBJ1-5, with TRBD1 identical over 8 bases. This CDR3 is 15 amino acids long. V dropped 3 bases and J dropped 4; count of bases not matched to a gene: 8. CDR1 is GTSNPN, CDR2 SVGIG, per germline (reference sequence). CDR3 loop: CAWRAGGMMNQPQHF. The DNA of the CDR3 is TGTGCCTGGAGGGCAGGGGGCATGATGAATCAGCCCCAGCATTTT.

This clonotype was found many times. V gene TRBV5-1 combines with J gene TRBJ2-5; TRBD2 agrees at 14 bases. Looked up from germline, CDR1 is SGHRS and CDR2 is YFSETQ. J lost 2 bases, V lost 3 bases, and 3 bases had no gene match. The CDR3 contains 16 residues. The CDR3 DNA sequence: TGCGCCAGCAGCTCGGGACTAGCGGGAGTTCAAGAGACCCAGTACTTC. Protein: CASSSGLAGVQETQYF. The whole variable domain, filled in from reference TRBV5-1 and TRBJ2-5, reads KAGVTQTPRYLIKTRGQQVTLSCSPISGHRSVSWYQQTPGQGLQFLFEYFSETQRNKGNFPGRFSGRQFSNSRSEMNVSTLELGDSALYLCASSSGLAGVQETQYFGPGTRLLVL.

The rearrangement joins TRBV9 to TRBJ2-3; D ambiguous. The germline V gene encodes CDR1 SGDLS and CDR2 YYNGEE. The CDR3 consists of 13 residues. V lost 4 bases and J 4 bases, leaving 10 bases between the germline ends. The CDR3 here is CASSFRLADTQYF. CDR3 DNA sequence: TGTGCCAGCAGCTTCAGACTGGCAGATACGCAGTATTTT.

This clonotype was seen only a few times. CDR3 amino acids: CASRPLDRLNYGYTF. The CDR3, as DNA: TGTGCCAGCAGGCCCTTGGACAGACTGAACTATGGCTACACCTTC. This chain joins TRBV14 and TRBJ1-2; perhaps TRBD1 as D (6 bases). The CDR3 loop spans 15 amino acids. V shed 6 bases and J shed 2 bases, with 16 bases lying between them. CDR1 SGHDN and CDR2 FVKESK come from the germline V gene.

This clonotype was recorded many times. V usage is TRBV2 and J usage is TRBJ1-2, with D uncertain. The CDR3 spans 13 residues. Germline assignment: CDR1 SNHLY and CDR2 FYNNEI. V was cut by 3 bases and J by 5 bases, with 10 bases left in between. CDR3 sequence reads: CASSENGWYGYTF. The CDR3 DNA reads TGTGCCAGCAGTGAGAACGGGTGGTATGGCTACACCTTC.

This clonotype was seen at least ten times. The chain links TRBV7-9 to TRBJ1-1; the D is unclear. Trimming left V 0 bases short and J 6 bases short, with 5 bases between. The CDR3 extends over 12 amino acids. The germline V gene has CDR1 SEHNR and CDR2 FQNEAQ (reference sequence). The CDR3 spells CASSLAGAEAFF. The CDR3 DNA is TGTGCCAGCAGCTTAGCGGGAGCTGAAGCTTTCTTT.

Ten or more counts support this clonotype. This chain's CDR3 is CASTVTGQHSVEQFF. CDR3 in DNA: TGTGCCAGCACCGTCACCGGCCAACACTCAGTTGAGCAGTTCTTC. This sequence joins TRBV6-2 or TRBV6-3 and TRBJ2-1; the D is unclear. The V gene lost 7 bases and the J gene lost 9 bases, with 22 bases spanning the gap. The CDR3 covers 15 residues. Germline assignment: CDR1 MNHEY and CDR2 SVGEGT.

This clonotype was observed a few times. The chain links TRBV24-1 to TRBJ1-1; D call uncertain. The CDR3 loop spans 13 amino acids. Germline V gene data show CDR1 as KGHDR and CDR2 as SFDVKD. V dropped 6 bases and J dropped 1 base, with 8 bases sitting between them. CDR3 bases: TGTGCCACCAGTCAACATCAGAACACTGAAGCTTTCTTT. It yields the protein CATSQHQNTEAFF.

This clonotype was counted at least ten times. The V call is TRBV30, the J call TRBJ1-1; D is ambiguous. V lost 8 bases, J lost 7 bases, and 20 bases lay in between. Germline V lookup: CDR1 GTSNPN, CDR2 SVGIG (reference sequence). The CDR3 loop spans 13 amino acids. CDR3 in DNA: TGTGCCGGAACGACGGTGGCGATACTTGAAGCTTTCTTT. It codes for CAGTTVAILEAFF.

The chain has TRBV30 and TRBJ2-2; 8 positions match TRBD2. The CDR3 length is 20 residues. The V segment lost 3 bases and the J segment 7 bases; nucleotides outside the gene matches: 25. Germline CDR1 reads GTSNPN; CDR2 reads SVGIG (reference sequence). The CDR3 spells CAWRGWASGRPSSVIGELFF. In nucleotides, the CDR3 is TGTGCCTGGAGGGGATGGGCTAGCGGGCGTCCTTCGTCGGTAATCGGGGAGCTGTTTTTT.

This clonotype has ten or more counts. The genes are TRBV2 and TRBJ2-1; 7 bases align to TRBD1. Trimming cost V 6 bases and J 15 bases; bases outside gene matches: 11. There are 12 residues in the CDR3. CDR1 and CDR2 from the germline V gene are SNHLY and FYNNEI. Here the CDR3 DNA reads TGTGCCAGCAGATTCGACAGGGACGGAGGGTTCTTC. This encodes CASRFDRDGGFF.

This clonotype was detected only a few times. The chain recombines TRBV15 with TRBJ2-7; a weak D match, TRBD2 (5 bases). CDR3 length: 14 amino acids. The V end was cut by 3 bases, the J end by 2 bases, with 11 bases between. CDR1 and CDR2 from the germline V gene are LNHNV and YYDKDF (reference sequence). CDR3 nucleotides: TGTGCCACCAGCAGGGAGACGGGGACCTACGAGCAGTACTTC. This encodes CATSRETGTYEQYF.

This clonotype was recorded a few times. The chain recombines TRBV7-3 with TRBJ2-1; D may be TRBD1 (6 bases). The CDR3 contains 15 residues. V was pared by 1 base and J by 4 bases, with 11 bases between. Germline V CDR1 and CDR2: SGHTA, FQGTGA. Written as DNA, the CDR3 is TGTGCCAGCAGCTTAAAGGGGGAAAAATACAATGAGCAGTTCTTC. Residues: CASSLKGEKYNEQFF.

This clonotype was observed many times. This rearrangement joins TRBV27 to TRBJ2-5; unclear D gene. The CDR3 length is 16 residues. CDR1 is MNHEY and CDR2 is SMNVEV in the germline V gene (reference sequence). V gave up 0 bases and J gave up 2 bases, with 13 bases separating them. CDR3 in DNA: TGTGCCAGCAGTTTATCGGACCGTCCCGGACAAGAGACCCAGTACTTC. This translates into CASSLSDRPGQETQYF.